This section outlines one TCR beta chain sequence together with its context. The data are from a study of blood T cell repertoires in COVID-19. Background on the study: Samples of COVID-19 (acute and convalescent) were obtained from the United States, Italy and Spain.

Authors' processing steps: Estimated nucleated cell counts came from reference gene primer amplification. TCRdb keeps only in-frame clones here, not all; method: immunoSEQ multiplex PCR. D and trimming come from the DNA, and the V and J calls and clone size come from that table. The repertoire holds 250,000 to 400,000 clones, approximately 88% seen once, with around 1.6% in the top ten. CDR3 size: 12 residues. The V gene's germline CDR1 is MNHEY and CDR2 SVGAGI. V was pared by 7 bases and J by 2 bases, with 7 bases between. Sequenced sample: peripheral blood. The clonotype originates from a young woman with COVID-19, enrolled during active disease. This chain connects TRBV6-5 to TRBJ2-3; no reliable D call. CDR3 in DNA: TGTGCCAGCAACGACAACACAGATACGCAGTATTTT. This translates into CASNDNTDTQYF.